This record looks at one TCR beta chain sequence and its context. Its antigen remains unidentified. PCR was performed using 60 Vbeta and 13 Jbeta primers. The method was immunoSEQ multiplex PCR; TCRdb's version includes in-frame clones alone and lacks a portion of them. The sample includes 150,000 to 200,000 clones, about 80% of them seen just once. This sample was included in a study of cytomegalovirus exposure and HLA in healthy donors. The study's findings and limits: A later analysis linked a missense DCLRE1C variant to TCR beta V- and J-gene trimming.

This CDR3 is 15 amino acids long. CDR1 MGHRA and CDR2 YSYEKL come from the germline V gene. Trimming stripped 4 bases from V and 4 bases from J, with 16 bases between. What was sequenced was PBMCs. J is TRBJ1-1 and V is TRBV4-1; D possibly corresponds to TRBD1 (6 bases). This TCR derives from a man between 18 and 29 years old in good health and CMV-seropositive. CDR3 loop: CASSPHQTGRTEAFF. DNA for the CDR3: TGCGCCAGCAGCCCTCACCAGACAGGCCGCACTGAAGCTTTCTTT.